This entry lists 21 T cell receptor beta chains sequenced from one sample in a study of graft-versus-host responses after intestinal transplantation. Generated by immunoSEQ multiplex PCR, the TCRdb table keeps only in-frame clones and is missing some. The sample yields tens of thousands of clones, approximately 87% seen once. The sequencing here drew on PBMCs, taken 28 days after intestinal transplant. Receptor source: a human patient who received an intestinal transplant, so some T cells may come from the graft donor.

The chain couples TRBV5-1 to TRBJ2-1; TRBD1 is a possible D gene (5 bases). This CDR3 region has 16 residues. Trimming left V 4 bases short and J 2 bases short, with 16 bases between. The germline V gene has CDR1 SGHRS and CDR2 YFSETQ. In DNA, the CDR3 is TGCGCCAGCAGCGATAGGGGTGACGGGCCCTACAATGAGCAGTTCTTC. The encoded protein is CASSDRGDGPYNEQFF.

This clone was detected once. The genes are TRBV6-5 and TRBJ2-5; D remains unclear. Trimming shortened V by 2 bases and J by 5 bases, and 18 bases separated the two germline ends. In germline, CDR1 is MNHEY, CDR2 SVGAGI. This CDR3 spans 16 amino acids. The CDR3 coding sequence is TGTGCCAGCAGTTACGGTTTGCAGGTTTCATACGAGACCCAGTACTTC. It translates to CASSYGLQVSYETQYF.

J is TRBJ2-1 and V is TRBV28; D may match TRBD1 or TRBD2 (6 bases each). Germline CDR1 MDHEN, CDR2 SYDVKM. This CDR3 contains 12 residues. The V gene lost 7 bases and the J gene lost 9 bases, with 13 bases spanning the gap. The CDR3 protein is CASIPGAGEQFF. CDR3 DNA: TGTGCCAGCATCCCGGGGGCGGGTGAGCAGTTCTTC.

The chain combines TRBV19 with TRBJ1-1; D call uncertain. Between the trimmed V and J ends, which lost 2 bases and 2 bases, there was a span of 9 bases. Germline V lookup: CDR1 LNHDA, CDR2 SQIVND (reference sequence). This CDR3 contains 14 residues. CDR3 loop: CASSIRTGNTEAFF. The CDR3 bases are TGTGCCAGTAGTATAAGGACGGGTAACACTGAAGCTTTCTTT.

The V call is TRBV14, the J call TRBJ1-4; D remains ambiguous. Trimming left V 4 bases short and J 3 bases short, with 6 bases between. Germline CDR1 is SGHDN and CDR2 is FVKESK. This CDR3 has 13 amino acids. CDR3 sequence: CASSRAPNEKLFF. CDR3 in DNA: TGTGCCAGCAGCCGGGCCCCTAATGAAAAACTGTTTTTT. Full variable domain (outside the CDR3, taken from reference TRBV14 and TRBJ1-4): EAGVTQFPSHSVIEKGQTVTLRCDPISGHDNLYWYRRVMGKEIKFLLHFVKESKQDESGMPNNRFLAERTGGTYSTLKVQPAELEDSGVYFCASSRAPNEKLFFGSGTQLSVL.

The V and J genes are TRBV19 and TRBJ1-5, with a tentative D call TRBD1 (5 bases). Trimming shortened V by 4 bases and J by 3 bases, and 13 bases separated the two germline ends. This CDR3 has 15 amino acids. The V gene's germline CDR1 is LNHDA and CDR2 SQIVND (reference sequence). The CDR3 loop reads CASSSAGSFNQPQHF. The CDR3 DNA is TGTGCCAGTAGTAGTGCAGGGTCGTTCAATCAGCCCCAGCATTTT. The whole variable domain, remainder taken from reference TRBV19 and TRBJ1-5, is DGGITQSPKYLFRKEGQNVTLSCEQNLNHDAMYWYRQDPGQGLRLIYYSQIVNDFQKGDIAEGYSVSREKKESFPLTVTSAQKNPTAFYLCASSSAGSFNQPQHFGDGTRLSIL.

V and J are TRBV19 and TRBJ2-7, with 7 bases aligning to TRBD2. The germline V gene encodes CDR1 LNHDA and CDR2 SQIVND (reference sequence). Unmatched junction bases numbered 9, after V lost 10 bases and J lost 0 bases. The CDR3 is 14 residues long. CDR3: CATGPGTNSYEQYF. As DNA, the CDR3 is TGTGCCACAGGACCGGGGACTAACTCCTACGAGCAGTACTTC. The full variable domain, its missing parts supplied by reference TRBV19 and TRBJ2-7, is DGGITQSPKYLFRKEGQNVTLSCEQNLNHDAMYWYRQDPGQGLRLIYYSQIVNDFQKGDIAEGYSVSREKKESFPLTVTSAQKNPTAFYLCATGPGTNSYEQYFGPGTRLTVT.

The chain has TRBV11-2 and TRBJ2-1; 12 positions match TRBD2. The CDR3 extends over 17 amino acids. Germline CDR1 reads SGHAT; CDR2 reads FQNNGV. The J segment lost 4 bases and the V segment lost 2 bases, leaving 6 bases of the junction unmatched. The CDR3 coding sequence is TGTGCCAGCAGCTTAAACAGACTAGCGGGAGCTTACAATGAGCAGTTCTTC. It codes for CASSLNRLAGAYNEQFF.

CDR3 bases: TGTGCCAGTAGTCCAACCCCGACAGGGGGGTATGACAATGAGCAGTTCTTC. Amino acid sequence: CASSPTPTGGYDNEQFF. This chain links TRBV19 with TRBJ2-1, with 9 bases that match TRBD1. The CDR3 is 17 amino acids. Germline CDR1 reads LNHDA; CDR2 reads SQIVND (reference sequence). V shed 5 bases and J 5 bases; nucleotides not matched to a gene: 13.

This rearrangement joins TRBV4-1 to TRBJ1-1; D is unclear. This CDR3 region has 11 residues. Germline V gives CDR1 MGHRA, CDR2 YSYEKL. Trimming cost V 4 bases and J 8 bases, with 8 bases left between them. The CDR3 loop reads CASSRAGEAFF. In DNA form, the CDR3 reads TGCGCCAGCAGCCGAGCAGGAGAAGCTTTCTTT.

This clone showed up just a few times. The J gene is TRBJ2-1, the V gene TRBV7-3, with 7 bases aligning to TRBD2. With V trimmed by 3 bases and J by 8 bases, 7 bases remained unmatched. Germline V gene sequence: CDR1 SGHTA, CDR2 FQGTGA. CDR3 length: 14 residues. This CDR3 is CASSLGEGNYEQFF. CDR3 nucleotides: TGTGCCAGCAGCTTGGGGGAGGGAAATTATGAGCAGTTCTTC.

V gene TRBV5-6 combines with J gene TRBJ1-2; weak D call: TRBD1 (5 bases). V dropped 4 bases and J dropped 7 bases, with 17 bases sitting between them. CDR1 is SGHDT, CDR2 YYEEEE, per germline. The CDR3 covers 14 residues. CDR3 loop: CASSPTARGPGYTF. The CDR3 nucleotides read TGTGCCAGCAGCCCTACCGCCCGGGGACCTGGCTACACCTTC.

The genes are TRBV29-1 and TRBJ2-3; 13 bases agree with TRBD2. Per germline, CDR1 SQVTM and CDR2 ANQGSEA. This CDR3 spans 20 amino acids. Trimming cost V 5 bases and J 0 bases; bases outside gene matches: 17. In nucleotides, the CDR3 is TGCAGCGTTCGCGGGCTTAATGGACTAGCGGGGGTAGCTAGCACAGATACGCAGTATTTT. It specifies CSVRGLNGLAGVASTDTQYF.

This clone has just one count. The genes are TRBV11-3 and TRBJ2-1, with a tentative D call TRBD2 (6 bases). In germline, CDR1 is SGHNT, CDR2 YENEEA. Trimming took off 1 base at V and 8 bases at J, with 12 bases between the two ends. The CDR3 has 14 amino acids. The CDR3 spells CASSLGEVFDEQFF. CDR3 coding DNA: TGTGCCAGCAGCTTAGGGGAGGTTTTCGATGAGCAGTTCTTC.

The V and J genes are TRBV28 and TRBJ1-4; D is unresolved. Germline V gene lookup returns CDR1 MDHEN and CDR2 SYDVKM. The V gene lost 5 bases and the J gene lost 2 bases, with 9 bases spanning the gap. The CDR3 extends over 14 amino acids. The CDR3 DNA reads TGTGCCAGCAGTGGGGAGGATACTAATGAAAAACTGTTTTTT. Translating gives CASSGEDTNEKLFF.

V and J are TRBV4-1 and TRBJ2-3; 8 bases are shared with TRBD1. The CDR3 runs 15 residues. Germline V gene sequence: CDR1 MGHRA, CDR2 YSYEKL. Trimming took 3 bases from V and 5 from J; bases not matched to a gene: 7. The CDR3 DNA sequence: TGCGCCAGCAGCCACTGGACAGGGACGGGAGATACGCAGTATTTT. Translated: CASSHWTGTGDTQYF.

The chain couples TRBV9 to TRBJ1-2; the D is unclear. Trimming removed 3 bases at V and 4 bases at J, with 13 bases between. The CDR3 extends over 14 amino acids. CDR1 and CDR2 (germline): SGDLS, YYNGEE. The CDR3 reads CASSGSSLVYGYTF. Here the CDR3 DNA reads TGTGCCAGCAGCGGATCATCCCTTGTCTATGGCTACACCTTC.

The gene calls are TRBV7-9 and TRBJ2-7; 10 bases are shared with TRBD2. This CDR3 spans 15 amino acids. The germline gives CDR1 SEHNR, CDR2 FQNEAQ (reference sequence). With 5 bases clipped from V and 3 bases from J, the junction kept 7 bases outside the gene matches. The CDR3 DNA follows: TGTGCCAGCAGCACCCGACTAGCGGGTATCTACGAGCAGTACTTC. It is translated as CASSTRLAGIYEQYF. Variable domain in full (rest from reference TRBV7-9 and TRBJ2-7): DTGVSQNPRHKITKRGQNVTFRCDPISEHNRLYWYRQTLGQGPEFLTYFQNEAQLEKSRLLSDRFSAERPKGSFSTLEIQRTEQGDSAMYLCASSTRLAGIYEQYFGPGTRLTVT.

The chain recombines TRBV6-5 with TRBJ1-1, with D maybe TRBD1 (5 bases). The germline gives CDR1 MNHEY, CDR2 SVGAGI. V lost 2 bases and J 2 bases, leaving 6 bases between the germline ends. This CDR3 has 13 residues. The CDR3 DNA reads as TGTGCCAGCAGTTACGACAGTAACACTGAAGCTTTCTTT. Translating it yields CASSYDSNTEAFF.

This chain connects TRBV4-1 to TRBJ2-2; D is undetermined. The CDR3 sequence is 15 residues long. Trimming stripped 1 base from V and 1 base from J, with 7 bases between. Germline CDR1 MGHRA, CDR2 YSYEKL. The CDR3 nucleotides read TGCGCCAGCAGCCAAGTCCCATTGAACACCGGGGAGCTGTTTTTT. Its translation is CASSQVPLNTGELFF.

This rearrangement joins TRBV6-5 to TRBJ2-5; possible D gene TRBD1, 6 bases. Matching the DNA end better, TRBJ2-7 makes the J call doubtful. CDR1 and CDR2 (germline): MNHEY, SVGAGI. The CDR3 is 12 amino acids. CDR3 nucleotides: TGTGCCAGCAGCCTCGACAGGTCCGAGCAGTACTTC. Translated, it gives CASSLDRSEQYF.